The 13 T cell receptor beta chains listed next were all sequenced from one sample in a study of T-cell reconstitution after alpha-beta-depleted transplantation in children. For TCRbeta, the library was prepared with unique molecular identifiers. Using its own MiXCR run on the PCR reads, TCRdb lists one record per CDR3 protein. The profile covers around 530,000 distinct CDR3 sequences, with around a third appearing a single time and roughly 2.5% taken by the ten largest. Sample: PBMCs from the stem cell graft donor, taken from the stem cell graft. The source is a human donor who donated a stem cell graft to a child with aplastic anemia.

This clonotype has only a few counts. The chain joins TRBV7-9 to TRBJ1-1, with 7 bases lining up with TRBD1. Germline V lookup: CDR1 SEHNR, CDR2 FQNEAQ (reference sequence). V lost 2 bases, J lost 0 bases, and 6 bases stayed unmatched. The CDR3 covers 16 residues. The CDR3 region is CASSLQGVWMNTEAFF. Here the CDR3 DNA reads TGTGCCAGCAGCTTACAGGGGGTGTGGATGAACACTGAAGCTTTCTTT.

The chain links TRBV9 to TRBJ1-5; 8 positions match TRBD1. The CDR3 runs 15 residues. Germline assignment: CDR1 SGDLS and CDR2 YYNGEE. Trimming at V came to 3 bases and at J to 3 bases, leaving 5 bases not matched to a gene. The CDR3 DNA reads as TGTGCCAGCAGCGCCGGGACAGGAGACAATCAGCCCCAGCATTTT. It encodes CASSAGTGDNQPQHF.

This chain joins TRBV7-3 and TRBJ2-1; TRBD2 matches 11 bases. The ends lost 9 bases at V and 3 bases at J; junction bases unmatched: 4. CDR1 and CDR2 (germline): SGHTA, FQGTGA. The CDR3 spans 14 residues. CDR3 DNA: TGTGCCAGTGCCCTAGCGGGAGGCTACAATGAGCAGTTCTTC. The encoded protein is CASALAGGYNEQFF.

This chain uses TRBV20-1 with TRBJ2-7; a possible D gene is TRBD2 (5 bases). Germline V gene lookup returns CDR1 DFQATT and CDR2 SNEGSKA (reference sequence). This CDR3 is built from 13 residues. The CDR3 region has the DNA TGCAGCGGGAACACGGGGATCGTCTACGAGCAGTACTTC. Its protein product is CSGNTGIVYEQYF.

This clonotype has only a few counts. Written as DNA, the CDR3 is TGTGCCAGCAGTTGGGGACTAGCCCGACCTTCCTACGAGCAGTACTTC. This gives the protein CASSWGLARPSYEQYF. The chain couples TRBV28 to TRBJ2-7, with TRBD2 identical over 9 bases. CDR3 length: 16 amino acids. Looked up from germline, CDR1 is MDHEN and CDR2 is SYDVKM. V lost 4 bases to trimming and J lost 1 base; unmatched junction nucleotides: 8.

The CDR3 sequence is CASSLEYPGQGPCCYF. The CDR3 region has the DNA TGTGCCAGCAGCTTGGAGTATCCGGGACAGGGGCCCTGTTGCTACTTC. The chain links TRBV5-5 to TRBJ2-5, with TRBD1 matching 10 bases. Per the germline V gene, CDR1 is SGHKS and CDR2 is YYEKEE (reference sequence). The length of the CDR3 is 16 residues. Trimming cost V 0 bases and J 14 bases; bases outside gene matches: 16.

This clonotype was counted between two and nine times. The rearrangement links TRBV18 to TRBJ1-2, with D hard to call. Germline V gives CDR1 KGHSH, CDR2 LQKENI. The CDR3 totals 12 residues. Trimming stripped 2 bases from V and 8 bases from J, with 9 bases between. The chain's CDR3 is CASSPAKSGYTF. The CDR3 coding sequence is TGTGCCAGCTCACCAGCCAAGTCCGGCTACACCTTC.

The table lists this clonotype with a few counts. CDR3 sequence (DNA): TGCAGTGCTAGGCTGCCGGCAACACGCACAGATACGCAGTATTTT. Translating it yields CSARLPATRTDTQYF. This chain connects TRBV20-1 to TRBJ2-3; D gene ambiguous. The germline V gene has CDR1 DFQATT and CDR2 SNEGSKA (reference sequence). The V and J ends lost 3 bases and 1 base respectively, with 14 bases between them. This CDR3 is 15 amino acids long.

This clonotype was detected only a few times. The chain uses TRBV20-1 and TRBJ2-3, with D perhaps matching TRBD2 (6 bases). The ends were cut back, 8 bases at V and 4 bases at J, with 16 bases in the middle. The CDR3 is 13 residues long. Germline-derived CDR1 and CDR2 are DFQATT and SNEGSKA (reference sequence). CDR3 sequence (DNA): TGCAGTCCCGATCTGGGGGGAGCAGATACGCAGTATTTT. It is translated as CSPDLGGADTQYF.

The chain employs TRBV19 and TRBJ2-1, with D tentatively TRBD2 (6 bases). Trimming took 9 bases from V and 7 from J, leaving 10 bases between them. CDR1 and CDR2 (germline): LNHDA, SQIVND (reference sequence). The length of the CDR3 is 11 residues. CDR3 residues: CASGSGNEQFF. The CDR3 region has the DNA TGTGCCAGCGGTAGCGGAAATGAGCAGTTCTTC.

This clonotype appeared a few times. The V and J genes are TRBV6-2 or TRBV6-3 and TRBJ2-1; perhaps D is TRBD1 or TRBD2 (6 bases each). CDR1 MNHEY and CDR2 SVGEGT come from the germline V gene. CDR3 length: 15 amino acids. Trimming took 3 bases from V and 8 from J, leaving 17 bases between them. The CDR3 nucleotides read TGTGCCAGCAGTTATGAAGACTATAGGGGGGATGAGCAGTTCTTC. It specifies CASSYEDYRGDEQFF.

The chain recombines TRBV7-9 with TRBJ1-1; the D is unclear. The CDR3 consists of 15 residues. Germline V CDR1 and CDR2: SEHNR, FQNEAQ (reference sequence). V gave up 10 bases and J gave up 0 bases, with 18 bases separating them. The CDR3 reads CATTEGLHLNTEAFF. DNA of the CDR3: TGTGCCACCACGGAGGGCCTACATTTGAACACTGAAGCTTTCTTT.

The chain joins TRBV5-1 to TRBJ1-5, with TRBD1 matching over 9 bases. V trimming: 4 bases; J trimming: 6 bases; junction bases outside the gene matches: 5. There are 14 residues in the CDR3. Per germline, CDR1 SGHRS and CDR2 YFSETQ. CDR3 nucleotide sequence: TGCGCCAGCAGCCCTGGACAGGGGTTTCAGCCCCAGCATTTT. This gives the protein CASSPGQGFQPQHF.